This TCR beta chain was obtained from a study of blood T cell repertoires in COVID-19. Whole-study context: Whether acute or convalescent, the COVID-19 samples came from the United States, Italy and Spain. The analysed material was cDNA or gDNA that came from T cells, B-cell-depleted T cells, or PBMCs.

The V gene's germline CDR1 is SGHTS and CDR2 YDEGEE. Trimming shortened V by 0 bases and J by 6 bases, and 4 bases separated the two germline ends. This CDR3 has 11 amino acids. Per the original methods: Amplification from reference gene primers served as the basis for estimated nucleated cell counts. Data came from immunoSEQ multiplex PCR; TCRdb stores just in-frame clones and leaves some out. For V, J and clone size, that table is used; D and trimming come from the DNA. The table records around 130,000 clones, 75% to 85% of them present only once. The rearrangement joins TRBV5-8 to TRBJ2-7; no reliable D call. Sequenced sample: peripheral blood. The sequence came from a man aged 50 to 59 with acute or convalescent COVID-19. The CDR3 is CASSLVSEQYF. Here the CDR3 DNA reads TGTGCCAGCAGCTTGGTATCCGAGCAGTACTTC.